Listed below are T cell receptor beta chains from one sample, sequenced in a study of identical twins. TCRdb recomputed calls from the 5' RACE reads with MiXCR, one row per CDR3 protein. The table records about 520,000 distinct CDR3 sequences, around 20% of them present only once. This sample was shared with a second study, whose subject was T cells expressing NK-cell markers.

Sequencing was performed on CD4+ T cells sorted from blood. All receptors derive from a young woman in good health. Each CDR3 is given with its conserved first and last residue. Each record gives: J gene, D gene, clone size, V gene, CDR3 DNA, CDR3 protein. A D gene is named only where the DNA matches it firmly. Size values are once, few and many counts, or a class for expanded clones, and some rows have none.

J gene: TRBJ2-1; D gene: TRBD2; clone size: .; V gene: TRBV5-1; CDR3 DNA: TGCGCCAGCAGCCAAGCGGGGGTACGGAACAATGAGCAGTTCTTC; CDR3 protein: CASSQAGVRNNEQFF
J gene: TRBJ2-2; D gene: TRBD2; clone size: .; V gene: TRBV10-2; CDR3 DNA: TGCGCCAGCAGTTTCGGGAGGGGCACCGGGGAGCTGTTTTTT; CDR3 protein: CASSFGRGTGELFF
J gene: TRBJ2-7; D gene: .; clone size: .; V gene: TRBV30; CDR3 DNA: TGTGCCTGGAGTAGAGGGAAAGAGTACGAGCAGTACTTC; CDR3 protein: CAWSRGKEYEQYF
J gene: TRBJ2-7; D gene: TRBD2; clone size: many; V gene: TRBV10-3; CDR3 DNA: TGTGCCATCAGACCGACTAGCTTTTACGAGCAGTACTTC; CDR3 protein: CAIRPTSFYEQYF
J gene: TRBJ2-3; D gene: .; clone size: .; V gene: TRBV4-3; CDR3 DNA: TGCGCCAGCAGCCCCCACGCCGGACGGAGCACAGATACGCAGTATTTT; CDR3 protein: CASSPHAGRSTDTQYF
J gene: TRBJ2-3; D gene: .; clone size: .; V gene: TRBV7-2; CDR3 DNA: TGTGCCAGCAGCTCACAGGGCGGGAGAGGAGTGATAGATACGCAGTATTTT; CDR3 protein: CASSSQGGRGVIDTQYF
J gene: TRBJ1-3; D gene: TRBD1; clone size: .; V gene: TRBV15; CDR3 DNA: TGTGCCACCAGCATCGACAGGGCTGGAAACACCATATATTTT; CDR3 protein: CATSIDRAGNTIYF
J gene: TRBJ2-3; D gene: .; clone size: .; V gene: TRBV5-1; CDR3 DNA: TGCGCCAGCAGCTTGGCCTGGGACACCCGGGCAGGAGATACGCAGTATTTT; CDR3 protein: CASSLAWDTRAGDTQYF
J gene: TRBJ2-5; D gene: .; clone size: few; V gene: TRBV7-2; CDR3 DNA: TGTGCCAGCAGCTTGGACCAACCTCCCGATGGAACCCAGTACTTC; CDR3 protein: CASSLDQPPDGTQYF
J gene: TRBJ2-1; D gene: TRBD2; clone size: .; V gene: TRBV20-1; CDR3 DNA: TGCAGTGCTGGAGCGGGAGGGTACAATGAGCAGTTCTTC; CDR3 protein: CSAGAGGYNEQFF
J gene: TRBJ2-3; D gene: TRBD2; clone size: .; V gene: TRBV10-1; CDR3 DNA: TGCGCCAGCAGTGAGGGAGCGGGGACCACAGATACGCAGTATTTT; CDR3 protein: CASSEGAGTTDTQYF
J gene: TRBJ2-7; D gene: TRBD2; clone size: once; V gene: TRBV6-1; CDR3 DNA: TGTGCCAGCAGTGAGCGGACTAGCGGTACCTACGAGCAGTACTTC; CDR3 protein: CASSERTSGTYEQYF
J gene: TRBJ2-1; D gene: .; clone size: .; V gene: TRBV7-2; CDR3 DNA: TGTGCCAGCAGCACACAGGGTCTCGGTGAGCAGTTCTTC; CDR3 protein: CASSTQGLGEQFF
J gene: TRBJ2-5; D gene: TRBD2; clone size: .; V gene: TRBV20-1; CDR3 DNA: TGCAGTGCTAGCCCCCACCCGGGACTAGCGAGGGAGACCCAGTACTTC; CDR3 protein: CSASPHPGLARETQYF
J gene: TRBJ2-1; D gene: .; clone size: .; V gene: TRBV6-1; CDR3 DNA: TGTGCCAGCAGGCCCGCAGGGTCTAGGAATGAGCAGTTCTTC; CDR3 protein: CASRPAGSRNEQFF
J gene: TRBJ1-1; D gene: .; clone size: few; V gene: TRBV2; CDR3 DNA: TGTGCCAGTATCCGGGGCCAACCCGCGGGCACTGAAGCTTTCTTT; CDR3 protein: CASIRGQPAGTEAFF
J gene: TRBJ2-6; D gene: .; clone size: few; V gene: TRBV30; CDR3 DNA: TGTGCTCAAATCCGAGGTTCTGGGGCCAACGTCCTGACTTTC; CDR3 protein: CAQIRGSGANVLTF
J gene: TRBJ2-1; D gene: .; clone size: few; V gene: TRBV6-1; CDR3 DNA: TGTGCCAGCAGTAGGGACGGTCGCGAGAATGAGCAGTTCTTC; CDR3 protein: CASSRDGRENEQFF
J gene: TRBJ1-2; D gene: .; clone size: .; V gene: TRBV29-1; CDR3 DNA: TGCAGCGTCCCTTCCCCGGGGAGCGCGAACTATGGCTACACCTTC; CDR3 protein: CSVPSPGSANYGYTF
J gene: TRBJ2-1; D gene: .; clone size: few; V gene: TRBV29-1; CDR3 DNA: TGCAGCGCCTTCCGAGGGGTCAATGAGCAGTTCTTC; CDR3 protein: CSAFRGVNEQFF
J gene: TRBJ2-5; D gene: .; clone size: many; V gene: TRBV10-3; CDR3 DNA: TGTGCCATCAGTGAGGGCAGGCTCCAAGAGACCCAGTACTTC; CDR3 protein: CAISEGRLQETQYF
J gene: TRBJ2-7; D gene: .; clone size: .; V gene: TRBV7-9; CDR3 DNA: TGTGCCAGCAGCGGGACCGACAGCGGAGCCTACTACGAGCAGTACTTC; CDR3 protein: CASSGTDSGAYYEQYF
J gene: TRBJ1-5; D gene: .; clone size: .; V gene: TRBV30; CDR3 DNA: TGTGCCTGGAGTCGCGCAGATAGCAATCAGCCCCAGCATTTT; CDR3 protein: CAWSRADSNQPQHF
J gene: TRBJ2-5; D gene: .; clone size: few; V gene: TRBV3-1; CDR3 DNA: TGTGCCAGCAGCCTCCGGGATGGTAGCCAAGAGACCCAGTACTTC; CDR3 protein: CASSLRDGSQETQYF
J gene: TRBJ2-6; D gene: .; clone size: few; V gene: TRBV21-1; CDR3 DNA: TGTGCCAGCAGCAAGTCAGGGGGGTTGACTGGGGCCAACGTCCTGACTTTC; CDR3 protein: CASSKSGGLTGANVLTF
J gene: TRBJ1-6; D gene: .; clone size: few; V gene: TRBV7-6; CDR3 DNA: TGTGCCAGCAGCTTAGATTTGGGCCTCCTCCACTTT; CDR3 protein: CASSLDLGLLHF
J gene: TRBJ2-3; D gene: TRBD1; clone size: many; V gene: TRBV20-1; CDR3 DNA: TGCAGTGCTCCCAACAGACAGGGGGCAGGGGATACGCAGTATTTT; CDR3 protein: CSAPNRQGAGDTQYF
J gene: TRBJ2-5; D gene: .; clone size: few; V gene: TRBV29-1; CDR3 DNA: TGCAGCGGGAGCGGACAAGAGACCCAGTACTTC; CDR3 protein: CSGSGQETQYF
J gene: TRBJ1-2; D gene: .; clone size: few; V gene: TRBV20-1; CDR3 DNA: TGCAGTGCTAGTACCTCGGGGGCGCTTGGCTACACCTTC; CDR3 protein: CSASTSGALGYTF
J gene: TRBJ1-5; D gene: .; clone size: .; V gene: TRBV20-1; CDR3 DNA: TGCAGTGCTAGAGAACTGACGAATCAGCCCCAGCATTTT; CDR3 protein: CSARELTNQPQHF
J gene: TRBJ1-2; D gene: .; clone size: few; V gene: TRBV6-5; CDR3 DNA: TGTGCCAGCAGTTACTCGGGGCGGGGAGTCAATGGCTACACCTTC; CDR3 protein: CASSYSGRGVNGYTF
J gene: TRBJ2-1; D gene: .; clone size: many; V gene: TRBV12-3/TRBV12-4; CDR3 DNA: TGTGCCAGCAGTTTAGCTCGACTAGGTGAGCAGTTCTTC; CDR3 protein: CASSLARLGEQFF
J gene: TRBJ2-5; D gene: TRBD2; clone size: many; V gene: TRBV20-1; CDR3 DNA: TGCAGTGCTAGAAATGGGGGGGAAGAGACCCAGTACTTC; CDR3 protein: CSARNGGEETQYF
J gene: TRBJ1-1; D gene: .; clone size: few; V gene: TRBV20-1; CDR3 DNA: TGCAGTGCTAGAAGGCCTAGGAACACTGAAGCTTTCTTT; CDR3 protein: CSARRPRNTEAFF
J gene: TRBJ2-5; D gene: TRBD2; clone size: .; V gene: TRBV12-3/TRBV12-4; CDR3 DNA: TGTGCCAGCACCTTATCGGGGGGGGACCTATTATCCCAGTACTTC; CDR3 protein: CASTLSGGDLLSQYF
J gene: TRBJ2-1; D gene: .; clone size: few; V gene: TRBV29-1; CDR3 DNA: TGCAGCGTTGGGGGGACTGATGGTTCCTACAATGAGCAGTTCTTC; CDR3 protein: CSVGGTDGSYNEQFF
J gene: TRBJ1-5; D gene: .; clone size: .; V gene: TRBV7-2; CDR3 DNA: TGTGCCAGCAGCTTATCGTGGGCTCAGCCCCAGCATTTT; CDR3 protein: CASSLSWAQPQHF
J gene: TRBJ1-2; D gene: .; clone size: few; V gene: TRBV7-9; CDR3 DNA: TGTGCCAGCGCAAGGGAGAACTATGGCTACACCTTC; CDR3 protein: CASARENYGYTF
J gene: TRBJ2-1; D gene: .; clone size: .; V gene: TRBV12-3/TRBV12-4; CDR3 DNA: TGTGCCAGCAGTACCCCACCCTGGGGGATTGGGTCGGGCAATGAGCAGTTCTTC; CDR3 protein: CASSTPPWGIGSGNEQFF
J gene: TRBJ1-2; D gene: TRBD1; clone size: .; V gene: TRBV20-1; CDR3 DNA: TGCAGTGCTAGACAACTAACAGGGGACGGCTACACCTTC; CDR3 protein: CSARQLTGDGYTF
J gene: TRBJ2-5; D gene: TRBD2; clone size: few; V gene: TRBV20-1; CDR3 DNA: TGCAGTGCTAATGCGGGAGGAAAAGAGACCCAGTACTTC; CDR3 protein: CSANAGGKETQYF
J gene: TRBJ1-2; D gene: TRBD1; clone size: .; V gene: TRBV6-1; CDR3 DNA: TGTGCCAGCAGTATGCCCGGGACAGGGGGCGCTGGCTACACCTTC; CDR3 protein: CASSMPGTGGAGYTF